Included here is one T cell receptor beta chain sequence, with context. Its antigen is as yet unknown. The data were obtained in a study of human T cells and chemical hapten exposure. The wider study: Each patient's scalp received weekly diphenylcyclopropenone throughout the approximately 22-week study.

As to time point: patch test 1, 2 weeks after DPC sensitization. Treatment described: therapeutic diphenylcyclopropenone sensitization with weekly scalp DPC. Non-pregnant alopecia patients aged 18 to 70, suitable for DPC therapy. Before extraction, the whole blood was not fractionated, and total RNA was taken from it. Germline CDR1 and CDR2: KGHSH and LQKENI. The CDR3 is 14 amino acids. Trimming shortened V by 2 bases and J by 1 base, and 8 bases separated the two germline ends. The study's findings and limits: There were significantly more large CDR3 similarity clusters among expanded TCRs than among controls.

In TCRdb, the RACE reads were re-called with MiXCR into one record per CDR3 protein. The sample yields about 340,000 distinct CDR3 sequences, approximately 6.3% seen once. This receptor was identified in a woman between 18 and 29 years old with alopecia areata. Some clones in this sample may be carry-over from other donors' samples. V and J are TRBV18 and TRBJ1-2; a possible D gene is TRBD1 (6 bases). Sequenced material: whole blood, taken in connection with sensitization to the hapten diphenylcyclopropenone (DPC). The CDR3 sequence is CASSPEQGNYGYTF. The CDR3 nucleotides read TGTGCCAGCTCACCAGAACAGGGTAACTATGGCTACACCTTC.